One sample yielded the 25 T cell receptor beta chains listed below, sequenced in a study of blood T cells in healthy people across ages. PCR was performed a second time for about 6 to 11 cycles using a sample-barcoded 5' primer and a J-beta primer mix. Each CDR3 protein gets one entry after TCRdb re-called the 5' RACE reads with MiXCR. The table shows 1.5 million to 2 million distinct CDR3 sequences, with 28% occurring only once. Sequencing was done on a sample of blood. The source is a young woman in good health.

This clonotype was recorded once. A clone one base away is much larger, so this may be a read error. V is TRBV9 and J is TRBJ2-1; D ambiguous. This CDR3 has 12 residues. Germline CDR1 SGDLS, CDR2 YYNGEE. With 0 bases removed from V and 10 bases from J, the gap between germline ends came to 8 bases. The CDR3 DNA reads TGTGCCAGCAGCGTAGTTGAATGCGAGCAGTTCTTC. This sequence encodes CASSVVECEQFF.

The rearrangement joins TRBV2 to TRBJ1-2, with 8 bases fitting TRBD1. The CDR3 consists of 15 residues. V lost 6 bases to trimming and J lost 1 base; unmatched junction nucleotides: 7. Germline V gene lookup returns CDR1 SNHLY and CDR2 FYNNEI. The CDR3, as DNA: TGTGCCAGCAGCGTGTCGACAGGGGATAACTATGGCTACACCTTC. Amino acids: CASSVSTGDNYGYTF.

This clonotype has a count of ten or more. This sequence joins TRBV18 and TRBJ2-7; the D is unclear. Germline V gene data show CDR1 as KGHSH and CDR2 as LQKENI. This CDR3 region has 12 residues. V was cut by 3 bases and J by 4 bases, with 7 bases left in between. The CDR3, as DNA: TGTGCCAGCTCACCGGGCGATTACGAGCAGTACTTC. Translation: CASSPGDYEQYF. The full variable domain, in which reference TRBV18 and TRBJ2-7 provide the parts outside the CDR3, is NAGVMQNPRHLVRRRGQEARLRCSPMKGHSHVYWYRQLPEEGLKFMVYLQKENIIDESGMPKERFSAEFPKEGPSILRIQQVVRGDSAAYFCASSPGDYEQYFGPGTRLTVT.

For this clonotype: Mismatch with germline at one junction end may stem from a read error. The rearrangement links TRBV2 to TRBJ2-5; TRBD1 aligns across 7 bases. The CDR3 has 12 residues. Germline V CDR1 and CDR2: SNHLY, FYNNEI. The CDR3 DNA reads TGTGCCAGCGACAGGGTGACAGAGGCCCAGTACTTC. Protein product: CASDRVTEAQYF.

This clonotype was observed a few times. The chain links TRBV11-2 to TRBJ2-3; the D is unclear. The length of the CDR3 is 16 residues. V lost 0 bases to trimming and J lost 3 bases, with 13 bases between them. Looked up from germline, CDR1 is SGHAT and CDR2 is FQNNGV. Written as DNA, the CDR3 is TGTGCCAGCAGCTTAGAGGGTGGATCATTAACAGATACGCAGTATTTT. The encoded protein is CASSLEGGSLTDTQYF.

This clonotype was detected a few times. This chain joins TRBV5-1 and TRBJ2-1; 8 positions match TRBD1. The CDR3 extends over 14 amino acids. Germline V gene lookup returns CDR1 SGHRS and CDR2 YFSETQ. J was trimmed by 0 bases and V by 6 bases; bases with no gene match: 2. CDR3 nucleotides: TGCGCCAGCAACACAGGGGGCTCCTACAATGAGCAGTTCTTC. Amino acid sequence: CASNTGGSYNEQFF.

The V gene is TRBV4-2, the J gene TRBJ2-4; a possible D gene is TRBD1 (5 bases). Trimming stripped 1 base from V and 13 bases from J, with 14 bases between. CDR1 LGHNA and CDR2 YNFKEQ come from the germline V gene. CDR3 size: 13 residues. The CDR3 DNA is TGTGCCAGCAGCCAAGGGGGCCCAAATGAGCAGTACTTC. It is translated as CASSQGGPNEQYF.

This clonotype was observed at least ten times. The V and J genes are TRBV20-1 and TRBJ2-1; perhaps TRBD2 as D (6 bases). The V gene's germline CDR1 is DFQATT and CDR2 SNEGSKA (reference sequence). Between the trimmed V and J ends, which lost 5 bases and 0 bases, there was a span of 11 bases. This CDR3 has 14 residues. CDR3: CSAPGTASYNEQFF. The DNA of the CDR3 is TGCAGTGCTCCCGGGACTGCCTCCTACAATGAGCAGTTCTTC.

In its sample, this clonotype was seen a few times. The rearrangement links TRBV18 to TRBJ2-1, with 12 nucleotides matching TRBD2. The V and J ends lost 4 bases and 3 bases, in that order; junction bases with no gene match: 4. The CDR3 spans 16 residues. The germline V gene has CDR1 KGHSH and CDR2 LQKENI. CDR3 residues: CASSRLAGELYNEQFF. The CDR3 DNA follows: TGTGCCAGCTCACGACTAGCGGGGGAACTCTACAATGAGCAGTTCTTC. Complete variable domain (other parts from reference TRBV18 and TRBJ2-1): NAGVMQNPRHLVRRRGQEARLRCSPMKGHSHVYWYRQLPEEGLKFMVYLQKENIIDESGMPKERFSAEFPKEGPSILRIQQVVRGDSAAYFCASSRLAGELYNEQFFGPGTRLTVL.

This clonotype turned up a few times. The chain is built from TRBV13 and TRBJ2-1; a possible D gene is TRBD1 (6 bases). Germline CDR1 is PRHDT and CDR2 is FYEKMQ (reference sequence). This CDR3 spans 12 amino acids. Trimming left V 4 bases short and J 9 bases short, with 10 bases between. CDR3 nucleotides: TGTGCCAGCAGCTACAGGGTTGCTGAGCAGTTCTTC. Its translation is CASSYRVAEQFF.

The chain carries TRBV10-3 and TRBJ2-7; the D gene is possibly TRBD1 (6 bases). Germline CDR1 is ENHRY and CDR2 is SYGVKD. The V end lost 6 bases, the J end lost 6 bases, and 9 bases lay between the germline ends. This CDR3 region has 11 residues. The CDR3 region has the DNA TGTGCCATCAGGGGGGACACCGAGCAGTACTTC. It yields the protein CAIRGDTEQYF.

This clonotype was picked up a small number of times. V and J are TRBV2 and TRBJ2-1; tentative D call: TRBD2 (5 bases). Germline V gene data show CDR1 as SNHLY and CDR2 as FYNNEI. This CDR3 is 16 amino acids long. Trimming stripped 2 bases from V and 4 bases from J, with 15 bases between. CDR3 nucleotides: TGTGCCAGCAGTGAATTGTTGGACTCTCGATACAATGAGCAGTTCTTC. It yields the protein CASSELLDSRYNEQFF. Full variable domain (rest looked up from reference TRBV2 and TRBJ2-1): EPEVTQTPSHQVTQMGQEVILRCVPISNHLYFYWYRQILGQKVEFLVSFYNNEISEKSEIFDDQFSVERPDGSNFTLKIRSTKLEDSAMYFCASSELLDSRYNEQFFGPGTRLTVL.

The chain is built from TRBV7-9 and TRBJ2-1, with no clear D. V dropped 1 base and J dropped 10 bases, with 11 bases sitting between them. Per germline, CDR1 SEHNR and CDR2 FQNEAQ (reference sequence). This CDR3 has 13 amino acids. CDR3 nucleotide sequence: TGTGCCAGCAGCTTAGACGGGTCCTACGAGCAGTTCTTC. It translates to CASSLDGSYEQFF.

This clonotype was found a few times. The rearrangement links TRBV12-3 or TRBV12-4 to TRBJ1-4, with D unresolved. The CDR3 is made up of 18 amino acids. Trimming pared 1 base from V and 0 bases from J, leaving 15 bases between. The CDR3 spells CASSLEFLGATTNEKLFF. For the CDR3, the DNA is TGTGCCAGCAGTTTAGAATTTTTAGGAGCCACAACTAATGAAAAACTGTTTTTT.

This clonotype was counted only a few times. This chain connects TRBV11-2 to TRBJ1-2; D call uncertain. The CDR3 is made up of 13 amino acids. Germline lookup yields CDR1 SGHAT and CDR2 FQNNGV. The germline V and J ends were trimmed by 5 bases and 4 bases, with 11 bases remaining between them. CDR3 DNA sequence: TGTGCCAGCAGCCACGGAAGACTCTATGGCTACACCTTC. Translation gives CASSHGRLYGYTF.

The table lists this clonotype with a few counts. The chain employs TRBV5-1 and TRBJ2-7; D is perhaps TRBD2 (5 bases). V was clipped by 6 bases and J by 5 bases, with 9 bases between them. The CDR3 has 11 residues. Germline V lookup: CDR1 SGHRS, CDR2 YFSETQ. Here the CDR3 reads CASKLVDEQYF. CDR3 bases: TGCGCCAGCAAACTAGTTGACGAGCAGTACTTC.

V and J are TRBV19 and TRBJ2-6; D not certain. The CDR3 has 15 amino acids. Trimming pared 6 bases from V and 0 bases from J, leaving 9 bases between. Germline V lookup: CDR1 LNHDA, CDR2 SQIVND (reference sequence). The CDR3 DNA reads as TGTGCCAGTAGGGCGAGTGTCTCTGGGGCCAACGTCCTGACTTTC. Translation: CASRASVSGANVLTF.

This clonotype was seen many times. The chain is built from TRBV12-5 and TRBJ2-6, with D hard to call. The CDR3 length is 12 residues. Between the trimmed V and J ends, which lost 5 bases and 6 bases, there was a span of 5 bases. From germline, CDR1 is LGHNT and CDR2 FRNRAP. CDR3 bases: TGTGCTAGTGGTCTATTGGCCAACGTCCTGACTTTC. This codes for CASGLLANVLTF.

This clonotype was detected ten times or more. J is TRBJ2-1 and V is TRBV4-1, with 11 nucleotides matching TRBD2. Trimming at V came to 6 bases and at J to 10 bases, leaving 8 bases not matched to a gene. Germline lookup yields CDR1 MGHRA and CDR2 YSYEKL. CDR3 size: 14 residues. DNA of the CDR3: TGCGCCAGCAGTCTAATAGCGGGGGGGACAGAGCAGTTCTTC. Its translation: CASSLIAGGTEQFF.

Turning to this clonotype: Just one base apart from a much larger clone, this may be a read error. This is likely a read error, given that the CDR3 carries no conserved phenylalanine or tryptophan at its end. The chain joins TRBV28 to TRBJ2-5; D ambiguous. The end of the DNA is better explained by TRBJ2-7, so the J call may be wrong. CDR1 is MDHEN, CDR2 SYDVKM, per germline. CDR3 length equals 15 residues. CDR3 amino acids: CASRLTSDRSYEQYC. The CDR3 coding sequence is TGTGCCAGCAGACTAACGTCGGACCGCTCCTACGAGCAGTACTGC.

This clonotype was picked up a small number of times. The CDR3 region is CASNTGGWQPQHF. CDR3 bases: TGTGCCAGCAACACAGGGGGATGGCAGCCCCAGCATTTT. The genes are TRBV12-3 or TRBV12-4 and TRBJ1-5; 8 bases match TRBD1. V shed 7 bases and J 7 bases; nucleotides not matched to a gene: 6. The CDR3 runs 13 residues.

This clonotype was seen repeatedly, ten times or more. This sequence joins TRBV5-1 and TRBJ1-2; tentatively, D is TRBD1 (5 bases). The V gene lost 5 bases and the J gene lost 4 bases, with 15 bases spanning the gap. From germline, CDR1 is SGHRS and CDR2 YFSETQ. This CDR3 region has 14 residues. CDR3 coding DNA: TGCGCCAGCAGTTCCGGGCCCGGGGCCTATGGCTACACCTTC. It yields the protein CASSSGPGAYGYTF.

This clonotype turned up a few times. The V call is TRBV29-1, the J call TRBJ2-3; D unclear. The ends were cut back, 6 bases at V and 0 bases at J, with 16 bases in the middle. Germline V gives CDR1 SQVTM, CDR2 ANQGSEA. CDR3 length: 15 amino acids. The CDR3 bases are TGCAGCGTCGTTTTTGGAAGACTTAGCACAGATACGCAGTATTTT. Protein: CSVVFGRLSTDTQYF.

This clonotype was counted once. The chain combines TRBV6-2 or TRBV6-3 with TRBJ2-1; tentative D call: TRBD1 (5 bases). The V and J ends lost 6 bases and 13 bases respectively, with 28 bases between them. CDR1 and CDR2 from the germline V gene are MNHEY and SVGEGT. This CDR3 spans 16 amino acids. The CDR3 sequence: CASRATDIIAKNIQFF. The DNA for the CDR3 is TGTGCCAGCAGAGCGACAGATATAATAGCCAAAAACATTCAGTTCTTC.

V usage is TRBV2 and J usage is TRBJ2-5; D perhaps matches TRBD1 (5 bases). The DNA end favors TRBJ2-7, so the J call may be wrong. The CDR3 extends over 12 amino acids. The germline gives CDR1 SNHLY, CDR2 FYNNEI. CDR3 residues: CAGLRGTYEQYF. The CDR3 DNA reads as TGTGCCGGCTTAAGGGGAACCTACGAGCAGTACTTC.